These T cell receptor beta chains were read from a single sample in a study of T-cell reconstitution after alpha-beta-depleted transplantation in children. TCRdb independently ran MiXCR on the PCR reads; one entry per CDR3 protein. The profile shows hundreds of thousands of distinct CDR3 sequences, 20% to 25% of them singletons. The source was PBMCs, mostly from graft donor cells, collected 360 days after TCRalphabeta/CD19-depleted stem cell transplant. These receptor sequences come from a boy under two years old who had a stem cell transplant for acute myeloid leukemia, so the T cells may come from the graft donor. The CDR3 runs from the conserved cysteine through the conserved F or W. D genes are given only for firm matches. Clone size, where shown, is once, few, many, or a class for clones that have expanded.

CDR3nt: TGTGCCAGCAGCTCACCTGGGGACAGGGGCAATGAGCAGTTCTTC
CDR3aa: CASSSPGDRGNEQFF
abundance: few
j_gene: TRBJ2-1
v_gene: TRBV11-2
d_gene: TRBD1

CDR3nt: TGTGCCAGCAGCTCAACACCACGGACAAAGTGTCCAGGAGCGGGCTACACCTTC
CDR3aa: CASSSTPRTKCPGAGYTF
abundance: NA
j_gene: TRBJ1-2
v_gene: TRBV7-4
d_gene: NA

CDR3nt: TGCAGTGCTAGAGGTCAAGATACGCAGTATTTT
CDR3aa: CSARGQDTQYF
abundance: many
j_gene: TRBJ2-3
v_gene: TRBV20-1
d_gene: NA

CDR3nt: TGTGCCAGCACGACATCGGACAGGGTTGAGACCCAGTACTTC
CDR3aa: CASTTSDRVETQYF
abundance: NA
j_gene: TRBJ2-5
v_gene: TRBV12-3/TRBV12-4
d_gene: TRBD1

CDR3nt: TGTGCCAGCAGTTTTCGGGCTGGGTTTCCCGGGGAGCTGTTTTTT
CDR3aa: CASSFRAGFPGELFF
abundance: many
j_gene: TRBJ2-2
v_gene: TRBV12-3/TRBV12-4
d_gene: NA

CDR3nt: TGTGCCATCAGTATAGCCGGGCTAGCCGACAATGAGCAGTTCTTC
CDR3aa: CAISIAGLADNEQFF
abundance: NA
j_gene: TRBJ2-1
v_gene: TRBV10-3
d_gene: NA

CDR3nt: TGTGCCAGCAGCGGTAGACAGGGGGCAAGCACAGATACGCAGTATTTT
CDR3aa: CASSGRQGASTDTQYF
abundance: NA
j_gene: TRBJ2-3
v_gene: TRBV9
d_gene: TRBD1

CDR3nt: TGCAGCGTCGCCACACTAGCGGGGACCCAGTACTTC
CDR3aa: CSVATLAGTQYF
abundance: NA
j_gene: TRBJ2-5
v_gene: TRBV29-1
d_gene: TRBD2

CDR3nt: TGCGCCAGCAGCTTGGCCGAGGGCTTCCAGTTCTTC
CDR3aa: CASSLAEGFQFF
abundance: many
j_gene: TRBJ2-1
v_gene: TRBV5-1
d_gene: NA

CDR3nt: TGTGCCAGCAGCTATATCGGGACACGCCTAGGGAATGAGCAGTTCTTC
CDR3aa: CASSYIGTRLGNEQFF
abundance: few
j_gene: TRBJ2-1
v_gene: TRBV7-2
d_gene: NA

CDR3nt: TGTGCCACCAGCAGAGTCCGGACGGGGAACACTGAGCAGTTCTTC
CDR3aa: CATSRVRTGNTEQFF
abundance: NA
j_gene: TRBJ2-1
v_gene: TRBV15
d_gene: NA

CDR3nt: TGCAGAGCCACGCAGGGGGCCGGGAACACTGAAGCTTTCTTT
CDR3aa: CRATQGAGNTEAFF
abundance: few
j_gene: TRBJ1-1
v_gene: TRBV20-1
d_gene: TRBD1

CDR3nt: TGCAGTGCTAGAGATCCCGACAGGGCCCAGGCGCCCCTCCACTTT
CDR3aa: CSARDPDRAQAPLHF
abundance: few
j_gene: TRBJ1-6
v_gene: TRBV20-1
d_gene: TRBD1

CDR3nt: TGTGCCAGCAGTTACTCGATTGCTGTTAGGGAAAAACTGTTTTTT
CDR3aa: CASSYSIAVREKLFF
abundance: NA
j_gene: TRBJ1-4
v_gene: TRBV6-5
d_gene: NA

CDR3nt: TGCAGTGCTAGTCTGACTAGCGGATCCTACGAGCAGTACTTC
CDR3aa: CSASLTSGSYEQYF
abundance: many
j_gene: TRBJ2-7
v_gene: TRBV20-1
d_gene: TRBD2

CDR3nt: TGCGCCAGCAGCTTGGGTCCAGCCAAGGGTCTAGCAACAGATACGCAGTATTTT
CDR3aa: CASSLGPAKGLATDTQYF
abundance: few
j_gene: TRBJ2-3
v_gene: TRBV5-1
d_gene: NA

CDR3nt: TGTGCCAGCAGTTTAGTCAGGGAACGGGCCGGAGAGACCCAGTACTTC
CDR3aa: CASSLVRERAGETQYF
abundance: many
j_gene: TRBJ2-5
v_gene: TRBV12-3/TRBV12-4
d_gene: NA

CDR3nt: TGCGCCACCCAAGCAATTGGGAGCACCGGGGAGCTGTTTTTT
CDR3aa: CATQAIGSTGELFF
abundance: NA
j_gene: TRBJ2-2
v_gene: TRBV5-1
d_gene: NA

CDR3nt: TGCGCCAGCAGCCAAGATCGAACAGGGAGCCGCTATGGCTACACCTTC
CDR3aa: CASSQDRTGSRYGYTF
abundance: NA
j_gene: TRBJ1-2
v_gene: TRBV4-1
d_gene: NA

CDR3nt: TGTGCCACCAGCAGACAGCGGGACCTAACGCAGTATTTT
CDR3aa: CATSRQRDLTQYF
abundance: NA
j_gene: TRBJ2-3
v_gene: TRBV15
d_gene: TRBD2

CDR3nt: TGTGCCAGCAGTTTATCCTTCAGCTCCTACGAGCAGTACTTC
CDR3aa: CASSLSFSSYEQYF
abundance: NA
j_gene: TRBJ2-7
v_gene: TRBV27
d_gene: NA

CDR3nt: TGTGCCAGCAGTTTACTAGACAGGACTCTATATGGCTACACCTTC
CDR3aa: CASSLLDRTLYGYTF
abundance: once
j_gene: TRBJ1-2
v_gene: TRBV12-3/TRBV12-4
d_gene: NA

CDR3nt: TGCAGTGCTGGGCTTGTAGCGGGGAGATACAATGAGCAGTTCTTC
CDR3aa: CSAGLVAGRYNEQFF
abundance: few
j_gene: TRBJ2-1
v_gene: TRBV20-1
d_gene: TRBD2

CDR3nt: TGTGCCAGCAGCCAGAGCGAATCGGGCGAGCAGTACTTC
CDR3aa: CASSQSESGEQYF
abundance: NA
j_gene: TRBJ2-7
v_gene: TRBV7-9
d_gene: NA

CDR3nt: TGTGCCAGCAGTTACTCGGGACAGGGGATCTACAATGAGCAGTTCTTC
CDR3aa: CASSYSGQGIYNEQFF
abundance: many
j_gene: TRBJ2-1
v_gene: TRBV6-2/TRBV6-3
d_gene: TRBD1